The rows below give T cell receptor beta chains drawn from one sample of a study of shared clonotypes between healthy human individuals. Here immunoSEQ multiplex PCR was the method, and the copy in TCRdb shows in-frame clones only, minus some. This table holds roughly 2.1 million clones, about 92% found once. Sample: naive CD8+ T cells from PBMCs. The receptor source for this set is a young man in good health. Some clones in this sample may be carry-over from other donors' samples. The CDR3 runs from the conserved cysteine through the conserved F or W. D genes are given only for firm matches. The size of a clone is reported for some rows only, either as once, few or many, or as a class for expanded clones.

abundance: .; v_gene: TRBV11-2; d_gene: .; j_gene: TRBJ1-2; CDR3nt: TGTGCCAGCAGCTCCCTCGGGGGGGCGGGTGACTATGGCTACACCTTC; CDR3aa: CASSSLGGAGDYGYTF
abundance: .; v_gene: TRBV29-1; d_gene: TRBD2; j_gene: TRBJ2-1; CDR3nt: TGCAGCGTTGATGGCGGGAGGGCCCATTTGAATGAGCAGTTCTTC; CDR3aa: CSVDGGRAHLNEQFF
abundance: .; v_gene: TRBV18; d_gene: .; j_gene: TRBJ2-7; CDR3nt: TGTGCCAGCTCACCCCAGAGGAGGCAGGACACCTACGAGCAGTACTTC; CDR3aa: CASSPQRRQDTYEQYF
abundance: .; v_gene: TRBV28; d_gene: .; j_gene: TRBJ2-3; CDR3nt: TGTGCCAGCACCCCCTCTGGTACAGATACGCAGTATTTT; CDR3aa: CASTPSGTDTQYF
abundance: .; v_gene: TRBV11-2; d_gene: TRBD1; j_gene: TRBJ2-1; CDR3nt: TGTGCCAGCAGCCTACCCAGGACAGGTCCTATGAACAATGAGCAGTTCTTC; CDR3aa: CASSLPRTGPMNNEQFF
abundance: once; v_gene: TRBV7-8; d_gene: .; j_gene: TRBJ2-3; CDR3nt: TGTGCCAGCAGCTCCAGCCCGACAGCTACAGATACGCAGTATTTT; CDR3aa: CASSSSPTATDTQYF
abundance: .; v_gene: TRBV27; d_gene: .; j_gene: TRBJ2-2; CDR3nt: TGTGCCAGCAGTTTATGGGGCGGGGAGCTGTTTTTT; CDR3aa: CASSLWGGELFF
abundance: .; v_gene: TRBV27; d_gene: .; j_gene: TRBJ2-7; CDR3nt: TGTGCCAGCAGTTTAGGCTTTGGCGGCCTCGGCTCCTACGAGCAGTACTTC; CDR3aa: CASSLGFGGLGSYEQYF
abundance: .; v_gene: TRBV5-6; d_gene: TRBD2; j_gene: TRBJ2-1; CDR3nt: TGTGCCAGCAGCTTGGGGGCGGGAGGGGTCGGCAATGAGCAGTTCTTC; CDR3aa: CASSLGAGGVGNEQFF
abundance: .; v_gene: TRBV5-1; d_gene: .; j_gene: TRBJ2-1; CDR3nt: TGCGCCAGCAGCCCGACTGCGGGCCGAATCCATGAGCAGTTCTTC; CDR3aa: CASSPTAGRIHEQFF
abundance: .; v_gene: TRBV28; d_gene: TRBD2; j_gene: TRBJ2-7; CDR3nt: TGTGCCAGCAGTTTAATCCTAGCGGGAGTTTTTCACTACGAGCAGTACTTC; CDR3aa: CASSLILAGVFHYEQYF
abundance: .; v_gene: TRBV7-2; d_gene: TRBD2; j_gene: TRBJ2-5; CDR3nt: TGTGCCAGCAGCTCCCGACTAGCGGGAGTGCTTGAGACCCAGTACTTC; CDR3aa: CASSSRLAGVLETQYF
abundance: .; v_gene: TRBV4-2; d_gene: .; j_gene: TRBJ2-7; CDR3nt: TGTGCCAGCAGCCAAGGGAGACGTTACGAGCAGTACTTC; CDR3aa: CASSQGRRYEQYF
abundance: .; v_gene: TRBV15; d_gene: TRBD2; j_gene: TRBJ2-1; CDR3nt: TGTGCCACCAGTCCGGCGGGAGGGAACAATGAGCAGTTCTTC; CDR3aa: CATSPAGGNNEQFF
abundance: once; v_gene: TRBV7-9; d_gene: .; j_gene: TRBJ2-1; CDR3nt: TGTGCCAGCAGCTTATCCCTGACTCCTAATGAGCAGTTCTTC; CDR3aa: CASSLSLTPNEQFF
abundance: .; v_gene: TRBV11-2; d_gene: .; j_gene: TRBJ1-1; CDR3nt: TGTGCCAGCAGCTTGGGCAGGGGTGACACTGAAGCTTTCTTT; CDR3aa: CASSLGRGDTEAFF
abundance: once; v_gene: TRBV5-6; d_gene: .; j_gene: TRBJ2-5; CDR3nt: TGTGCCAGCAGCCATCAGGGTGCAGAGACCCAGTACTTC; CDR3aa: CASSHQGAETQYF
abundance: .; v_gene: TRBV11-3; d_gene: .; j_gene: TRBJ2-2; CDR3nt: TGTGCCAGCAGCCCCCGCTCGGGGGGCGCCGGGGAGCTGTTTTTT; CDR3aa: CASSPRSGGAGELFF
abundance: .; v_gene: TRBV7-6; d_gene: .; j_gene: TRBJ2-1; CDR3nt: TGTGCCAGCAGCCACTCTATGAACTCCTACAATGAGCAGTTCTTC; CDR3aa: CASSHSMNSYNEQFF
abundance: .; v_gene: TRBV7-2; d_gene: TRBD1; j_gene: TRBJ2-2; CDR3nt: TGTGCCAGCAGCTACAAACTAAGACAGGGTGTGACCGGGGAGCTGTTTTTT; CDR3aa: CASSYKLRQGVTGELFF
abundance: .; v_gene: TRBV5-4; d_gene: .; j_gene: TRBJ2-3; CDR3nt: TGTGCCAGCAGCTCTCTGGATACGCAGTATTTT; CDR3aa: CASSSLDTQYF
abundance: few; v_gene: TRBV7-6; d_gene: TRBD1; j_gene: TRBJ2-7; CDR3nt: TGTGCCAGCAGCCACCTCCGGGACAGGAGCAGCGAGCAGTACTTC; CDR3aa: CASSHLRDRSSEQYF
abundance: .; v_gene: TRBV2; d_gene: .; j_gene: TRBJ2-7; CDR3nt: TGTGCCAGCATGTTTGACGAGCAGTACTTC; CDR3aa: CASMFDEQYF
abundance: .; v_gene: TRBV15; d_gene: TRBD2; j_gene: TRBJ2-3; CDR3nt: TGTGCCACCTGCGTAGCGGGCCACACAGATACGCAGTATTTT; CDR3aa: CATCVAGHTDTQYF
abundance: .; v_gene: TRBV29-1; d_gene: TRBD1; j_gene: TRBJ1-2; CDR3nt: TGCAGCGCCGCGGACAGGGAAGTAGCTAACTATGGCTACACCTTC; CDR3aa: CSAADREVANYGYTF
abundance: .; v_gene: TRBV7-2; d_gene: .; j_gene: TRBJ1-3; CDR3nt: TGTGCCAGCAGCTTAGGAGGCACCCACAGGCCTCCCTCTGGAAACACCATATATTTT; CDR3aa: CASSLGGTHRPPSGNTIYF
abundance: .; v_gene: TRBV7-2; d_gene: TRBD2; j_gene: TRBJ2-6; CDR3nt: TGTGCCAGCAGCTTGAACCGACTAGCGGGGGTCTCTGGGGCCAACGTCCTGACTTTC; CDR3aa: CASSLNRLAGVSGANVLTF
abundance: .; v_gene: TRBV5-5; d_gene: .; j_gene: TRBJ2-2; CDR3nt: TGTGCCAGCAGCTTGGATCTGACAGCCGCGAACACCGGGGAGCTGTTTTTT; CDR3aa: CASSLDLTAANTGELFF
abundance: .; v_gene: TRBV19; d_gene: TRBD2; j_gene: TRBJ2-3; CDR3nt: TGTGCCAGTAGTACTAGCGGGGTTAGCACAGATACGCAGTATTTT; CDR3aa: CASSTSGVSTDTQYF
abundance: .; v_gene: TRBV4-1; d_gene: TRBD1; j_gene: TRBJ2-3; CDR3nt: TGCGCCAGCAGCCTCCAAGTAGGGACAGGGGTAGGGGATACGCAGTATTTT; CDR3aa: CASSLQVGTGVGDTQYF
abundance: .; v_gene: TRBV10-2; d_gene: TRBD1; j_gene: TRBJ1-2; CDR3nt: TGCGCCAGCAGGGGACAGGGCAAAGGGGAAAACTATGGCTACACCTTC; CDR3aa: CASRGQGKGENYGYTF
abundance: once; v_gene: TRBV19; d_gene: TRBD2; j_gene: TRBJ2-1; CDR3nt: TGTGCCAGTAGTGGGGAAGCCGGGACTAGGTACAATGAGCAGTTCTTC; CDR3aa: CASSGEAGTRYNEQFF
abundance: .; v_gene: TRBV4-2; d_gene: .; j_gene: TRBJ2-3; CDR3nt: TGTGCCAGCAGCCAAGGAGTGACCCTCGACGGCACAGATACGCAGTATTTT; CDR3aa: CASSQGVTLDGTDTQYF
abundance: .; v_gene: TRBV27; d_gene: .; j_gene: TRBJ2-7; CDR3nt: TGTGCCAGCAGTCCAGTGGGTCCCTACGAGCAGTACTTC; CDR3aa: CASSPVGPYEQYF
abundance: .; v_gene: TRBV7-9; d_gene: TRBD1; j_gene: TRBJ2-5; CDR3nt: TGTGCCAGCAGCCTAGGGCCAGGGGGCATCCGAGAGACCCAGTACTTC; CDR3aa: CASSLGPGGIRETQYF
abundance: .; v_gene: TRBV27; d_gene: .; j_gene: TRBJ2-1; CDR3nt: TGTGCCAGCAGAATATCCGGGACCCTAGTCAATGAGCAGTTCTTC; CDR3aa: CASRISGTLVNEQFF
abundance: .; v_gene: TRBV7-7; d_gene: TRBD1; j_gene: TRBJ1-1; CDR3nt: TGTGCCAGCAGCCCACACAGGGGGTTGGACACTGAAGCTTTCTTT; CDR3aa: CASSPHRGLDTEAFF
abundance: once; v_gene: TRBV27; d_gene: .; j_gene: TRBJ2-2; CDR3nt: TGTGCCAGCAGCCCGACCCTAACCGGGGAGCTGTTTTTT; CDR3aa: CASSPTLTGELFF
abundance: .; v_gene: TRBV5-1; d_gene: .; j_gene: TRBJ2-3; CDR3nt: TGCGCCAGCAGCCCGTCCCATCCCACAGATACGCAGTATTTT; CDR3aa: CASSPSHPTDTQYF
abundance: .; v_gene: TRBV6-5; d_gene: .; j_gene: TRBJ1-4; CDR3nt: TGTGCCAGCAGTTACTCGCTCGAGGGGGAAAAACTGTTTTTT; CDR3aa: CASSYSLEGEKLFF
abundance: .; v_gene: TRBV23-1; d_gene: TRBD1; j_gene: TRBJ2-7; CDR3nt: TGCGCCAGCGGGGGGACAGGATCCTACGAGCAGTACTTC; CDR3aa: CASGGTGSYEQYF
abundance: .; v_gene: TRBV30; d_gene: .; j_gene: TRBJ2-5; CDR3nt: TGTGCCTGGAGTGTAGATTCAGGGCCGGGAGAGACCCAGTACTTC; CDR3aa: CAWSVDSGPGETQYF
abundance: .; v_gene: TRBV9; d_gene: TRBD2; j_gene: TRBJ2-3; CDR3nt: TGTGCCAGCAGCGCTAGAACCGGGACTAGCGGGAGTGACGAACTCACAGATACGCAGTATTTT; CDR3aa: CASSARTGTSGSDELTDTQYF
abundance: .; v_gene: TRBV11-2; d_gene: .; j_gene: TRBJ2-3; CDR3nt: TGTGCCAGCAGCTTAGTGGTGTTCCGCACAGATACGCAGTATTTT; CDR3aa: CASSLVVFRTDTQYF
abundance: once; v_gene: TRBV13; d_gene: TRBD2; j_gene: TRBJ2-1; CDR3nt: TGTGCCAGCAGCCCTAGCGGCAGCTACAATGAGCAGTTCTTC; CDR3aa: CASSPSGSYNEQFF
abundance: once; v_gene: TRBV7-9; d_gene: .; j_gene: TRBJ2-1; CDR3nt: TGTGCCAGCAGTCCCACCGCGGGGATCTCCTACAATGAGCAGTTCTTC; CDR3aa: CASSPTAGISYNEQFF
abundance: .; v_gene: TRBV28; d_gene: .; j_gene: TRBJ1-5; CDR3nt: TGTGCCAGCAGTCCAAGACAGCGAGATCAGCCCCAGCATTTT; CDR3aa: CASSPRQRDQPQHF
abundance: .; v_gene: TRBV6-6; d_gene: .; j_gene: TRBJ1-1; CDR3nt: TGTGCCAGCAGCTTGGACATTTTGAACACTGAAGCTTTCTTT; CDR3aa: CASSLDILNTEAFF
abundance: .; v_gene: TRBV15; d_gene: .; j_gene: TRBJ2-2; CDR3nt: TGTGCCACCAGCAGCAGCCGGGACCCGAACACCGGGGAGCTGTTTTTT; CDR3aa: CATSSSRDPNTGELFF
abundance: .; v_gene: TRBV6-5; d_gene: .; j_gene: TRBJ1-2; CDR3nt: TGTGCCAGCAGTTCCGGGGCCGATGGCTACACCTTC; CDR3aa: CASSSGADGYTF
abundance: .; v_gene: TRBV6-1; d_gene: .; j_gene: TRBJ2-7; CDR3nt: TGTGCCAGCAGGGGTGCCTACGAGCAGTACTTC; CDR3aa: CASRGAYEQYF
abundance: .; v_gene: TRBV5-1; d_gene: .; j_gene: TRBJ2-1; CDR3nt: TGCGCCAGCAGCTTACTAGTAGATGAGCAGTTCTTC; CDR3aa: CASSLLVDEQFF
abundance: .; v_gene: TRBV7-2; d_gene: .; j_gene: TRBJ2-7; CDR3nt: TGTGCCAGCAGCTTAGGGACTGGCTACGAGCAGTACTTC; CDR3aa: CASSLGTGYEQYF
abundance: .; v_gene: TRBV4-3; d_gene: .; j_gene: TRBJ1-6; CDR3nt: TGCGCCAGCAGCCAAGTAGAGAATTCACCCCTCCACTTT; CDR3aa: CASSQVENSPLHF